These T cell receptor beta chains were read from a single sample in a study of cytomegalovirus exposure and HLA in healthy donors. Assay used: immunoSEQ multiplex PCR; TCRdb lists only in-frame clones, some missing. The sample lists 200,000 to 250,000 clones, 65% to 85% occurring once. Material: PBMCs. Receptor source: a boy aged 2-15 years in good health and CMV-seronegative. CDR3s include the opening cysteine and the closing phenylalanine or tryptophan. The order of the fields is D gene, J gene, V gene, clone size, CDR3 DNA, CDR3 protein. The D gene is left open where the match is weak. Size is stated for part of the rows, as once, few or many counts, or as a class when the clone is expanded.

D: TRBD2
J: TRBJ2-3
V: TRBV25-1
size: .
DNA: TGTGCCAGCCGAGCGGGAGCTTCAACAGATACGCAGTATTTT
CDR3: CASRAGASTDTQYF

D: .
J: TRBJ2-7
V: TRBV15
size: .
DNA: TGTGCCACCAGTGGGGGGACCGGGCAAAGCTACGAGCAGTACTTC
CDR3: CATSGGTGQSYEQYF

D: TRBD1
J: TRBJ1-1
V: TRBV11-1
size: .
DNA: TGTGCCAGCAGCTTAACAGACAGGGAAGGCACTGAAGCTTTCTTT
CDR3: CASSLTDREGTEAFF

D: TRBD1
J: TRBJ1-1
V: TRBV5-1
size: .
DNA: TGCGCCAGCAGCGCGAGGACAGGCCCGAACACTGAAGCTTTCTTT
CDR3: CASSARTGPNTEAFF

D: TRBD2
J: TRBJ2-1
V: TRBV6-1
size: .
DNA: TGTGCCAGCAGTTTAGCGGGAGATGGCTACAATGAGCAGTTCTTC
CDR3: CASSLAGDGYNEQFF

D: .
J: TRBJ1-2
V: TRBV6-6
size: .
DNA: TGTGCCAGCAGTTACGGTACAGGATGGGCCTTC
CDR3: CASSYGTGWAF

D: TRBD2
J: TRBJ2-5
V: TRBV7-3
size: .
DNA: TGTGCCAGCAGCTTAAAGGCTAGCGGGGACCCCATCGGGACCCAGTACTTC
CDR3: CASSLKASGDPIGTQYF

D: TRBD1
J: TRBJ2-2
V: TRBV4-1
size: once
DNA: TGCGCCAGCAGCGCGCCGGGACAGGGGGCGCCCGGCACCGGGGAGCTGTTTTTT
CDR3: CASSAPGQGAPGTGELFF

D: .
J: TRBJ1-5
V: TRBV11-2
size: .
DNA: TGTGCCAGCAGCTTAGATCCTTCGGGTCAGCCCCAGCATTTT
CDR3: CASSLDPSGQPQHF

D: TRBD2
J: TRBJ2-5
V: TRBV9
size: .
DNA: TGTGCCAGCAGCGGTTGGACTAGCGGGAGCAGGGAGACCCAGTACTTC
CDR3: CASSGWTSGSRETQYF

D: TRBD1
J: TRBJ1-2
V: TRBV30
size: .
DNA: TGTGCCTGGAGTGTAGCACGGGACAGGGGGAACTATGGCTACACCTTC
CDR3: CAWSVARDRGNYGYTF

D: .
J: TRBJ1-5
V: TRBV4-2
size: few
DNA: TGTGCCAGCAGCCAAGCGTATCCTAGCAATCAGCCCCAGCATTTT
CDR3: CASSQAYPSNQPQHF

D: .
J: TRBJ1-3
V: TRBV6-5
size: .
DNA: TGTGCCAGCAGTTCGGGAGTAGCTGGAAACACCATATATTTT
CDR3: CASSSGVAGNTIYF

D: TRBD1
J: TRBJ2-7
V: TRBV2
size: once
DNA: TGTGCCAGCAGCCGACAGGGGCGGGACGAGCAGTACTTC
CDR3: CASSRQGRDEQYF

D: .
J: TRBJ1-5
V: TRBV5-6
size: .
DNA: TGTGCCAGCACCCAAGGGGGGGGCAATCAGCCCCAGCATTTT
CDR3: CASTQGGGNQPQHF

D: .
J: TRBJ2-7
V: TRBV11-2
size: .
DNA: TGTGCCAGCAGCCAGACGGCGGGTTACTCCTACGAGCAGTACTTC
CDR3: CASSQTAGYSYEQYF

D: .
J: TRBJ1-6
V: TRBV5-1
size: .
DNA: TGCGCCAGCAGCTTGGCCGTCGAACTTTCACCCCTCCACTTT
CDR3: CASSLAVELSPLHF

D: .
J: TRBJ1-1
V: TRBV14
size: .
DNA: TGTGCCAGCAGCCCCCCCGGAGGGAGGCACACTGAAGCTTTCTTT
CDR3: CASSPPGGRHTEAFF

D: .
J: TRBJ2-5
V: TRBV30
size: .
DNA: TGTGCCTGGAGGAGTCCGGGTGACGAGACCCAGTACTTC
CDR3: CAWRSPGDETQYF

D: .
J: TRBJ1-1
V: TRBV15
size: once
DNA: TGTGCCACCAGCAGAGAGGTGAGGAACACTGAAGCTTTCTTT
CDR3: CATSREVRNTEAFF

D: .
J: TRBJ2-1
V: TRBV28
size: .
DNA: TGTGCCAGCGGGGGGTGGAATGAGCAGTTCTTC
CDR3: CASGGWNEQFF

D: TRBD2
J: TRBJ2-7
V: TRBV6-5
size: .
DNA: TGTGCCAGCACCCGAGCGGGAGGGCCCTACGAGCAGTACTTC
CDR3: CASTRAGGPYEQYF

D: TRBD2
J: TRBJ2-1
V: TRBV30
size: .
DNA: TGTGCCTGGACGACTAGCGGGGGGCCACGCGGTGAGCAGTTCTTC
CDR3: CAWTTSGGPRGEQFF

D: TRBD1
J: TRBJ1-3
V: TRBV30
size: .
DNA: TGTGCCTGGAGTCTGACAGGGACTGGAAACACCATATATTTT
CDR3: CAWSLTGTGNTIYF

D: .
J: TRBJ2-1
V: TRBV5-1
size: once
DNA: TGCGCCAGCAGCTTGGGGCAGGGAGAGCAGTTCTTC
CDR3: CASSLGQGEQFF

D: TRBD1
J: TRBJ2-7
V: TRBV29-1
size: .
DNA: TGCAGCGTTGGGGCCCCAGGGGGTTGGGAAGACTTC
CDR3: CSVGAPGGWEDF

D: TRBD2
J: TRBJ2-5
V: TRBV4-1
size: .
DNA: TGCGCCAGCAGCCAAGTTCAGCGGGGGGCCGCTCAAGAGACCCAGTACTTC
CDR3: CASSQVQRGAAQETQYF

D: .
J: TRBJ2-7
V: TRBV5-6
size: .
DNA: TGTGCCAGCAGCTCCGGCCGGGGCGAGCAGTACTTC
CDR3: CASSSGRGEQYF

D: TRBD1
J: TRBJ2-1
V: TRBV6-1
size: .
DNA: TGTGCCAGCAAGGGACAGTATATCAATGAGCAGTTCTTC
CDR3: CASKGQYINEQFF